Below, 30 T cell receptor beta chains from the same sample are listed, as sequenced in a study of memory CD4+ T cells and cytomegalovirus serostatus. Sequencing was performed with immunoSEQ multiplex PCR; in TCRdb, only in-frame clones are kept and a portion is missing. This table holds 35,000 to 55,000 clones, over 65% found once. Single viable CD3+CD4+CD8-CD45RO+ cells were sorted as the memory CD4+ T cells. Sequences were obtained from memory CD4+ T cells from blood. Receptors originate from an adult in good health and CMV-seronegative.

The rearrangement uses TRBV7-8 and TRBJ2-5; no reliable D call. Germline-derived CDR1 and CDR2 are SGHVS and FQNEAQ. The V end was cut by 1 base, the J end by 3 bases, with 6 bases between. This CDR3 has 13 amino acids. CDR3 nucleotides: TGTGCCAGCAGCTTAGGAGTAAAAGAGACCCAGTACTTC. It translates to CASSLGVKETQYF.

The CDR3 region has the DNA TGTGCCAGCAGCGGAGGACTAGCGGGGGGCACAGATACGCAGTATTTT. Amino acids: CASSGGLAGGTDTQYF. The chain couples TRBV7-6 to TRBJ2-3; 13 bases agree with TRBD2. Germline V CDR1 and CDR2: SGHVS, FNYEAQ. With V trimmed by 5 bases and J by 1 base, 3 bases remained unmatched. The CDR3 is 16 amino acids. The variable domain in full, with the rest retrieved from reference TRBV7-6 and TRBJ2-3, is GAGVSQSPRYKVTKRGQDVALRCDPISGHVSLYWYRQALGQGPEFLTYFNYEAQQDKSGLPNDRFSAERPEGSISTLTIQRTEQRDSAMYRCASSGGLAGGTDTQYFGPGTRLTVL.

The chain has TRBV6-1 and TRBJ1-2; D gene unclear. This CDR3 comprises 15 residues. V was cut by 1 base and J by 3 bases, with 12 bases left in between. Germline values: CDR1 MNHNS, CDR2 SASEGT. The CDR3: CASSEVLARDYGYTF. The CDR3 nucleotides read TGTGCCAGCAGTGAAGTTCTTGCCCGGGACTATGGCTACACCTTC.

This chain links TRBV9 with TRBJ2-2; the D gene is possibly TRBD2 (6 bases). Germline CDR1 and CDR2: SGDLS and YYNGEE. V gave up 0 bases and J gave up 2 bases, with 14 bases separating them. CDR3 length: 17 residues. The CDR3 DNA reads as TGTGCCAGCAGCGTAGCATCGGGGCGGGGAAACACCGGGGAGCTGTTTTTT. This gives the protein CASSVASGRGNTGELFF. The full variable domain, in which reference TRBV9 and TRBJ2-2 provide the parts outside the CDR3, is DSGVTQTPKHLITATGQRVTLRCSPRSGDLSVYWYQQSLDQGLQFLIQYYNGEERAKGNILERFSAQQFPDLHSELNLSSLELGDSALYFCASSVASGRGNTGELFFGEGSRLTVL.

This clone was detected a few times. The V call is TRBV28, the J call TRBJ2-5; D tentatively reads TRBD1 or TRBD2 (6 bases each). With 8 bases removed from V and 5 bases from J, the gap between germline ends came to 12 bases. The CDR3 has 12 amino acids. The germline V gene has CDR1 MDHEN and CDR2 SYDVKM. The chain's CDR3 is CASGRGHETQYF. DNA for the CDR3: TGTGCCAGCGGGCGGGGACACGAGACCCAGTACTTC.

This rearrangement joins TRBV6-5 to TRBJ2-5, with D possibly being TRBD2 (6 bases). Germline V gene data show CDR1 as MNHEY and CDR2 as SVGAGI. Trimming cost V 6 bases and J 2 bases, with 16 bases left between them. The CDR3 is 15 amino acids. The CDR3, as DNA: TGTGCCAGCAGACTCTCCCGGGACTCACAAGAGACCCAGTACTTC. This encodes CASRLSRDSQETQYF.

The V call is TRBV11-2, the J call TRBJ2-7; D is possibly TRBD1 or TRBD2 (6 bases each). CDR1 and CDR2 (germline): SGHAT, FQNNGV. Deletions cut 5 bases from V and 5 bases from J, with 16 bases between. There are 14 residues in the CDR3. CDR3 sequence reads: CASSTPRGPNEQYF. The CDR3 DNA follows: TGTGCCAGCAGCACGCCCCGGGGGCCTAACGAGCAGTACTTC.

This chain joins TRBV5-1 and TRBJ2-3, with 7 bases matching TRBD2. The V gene end was trimmed by 4 bases and the J gene end by 3 bases; junction bases not matched to a gene: 8. This CDR3 region has 15 residues. Germline V CDR1 and CDR2: SGHRS, YFSETQ. CDR3 bases: TGCGCCAGCAGCCGCGGGGTCGGGGGGACAGATACGCAGTATTTT. It yields the protein CASSRGVGGTDTQYF.

The chain employs TRBV20-1 and TRBJ1-1; TRBD1 might be the D (5 bases). V gave up 3 bases and J gave up 7 bases, with 9 bases separating them. This CDR3 is 11 amino acids long. The germline V gene encodes CDR1 DFQATT and CDR2 SNEGSKA (reference sequence). CDR3 region: CSARFQGEAFF. In DNA, the CDR3 is TGCAGTGCTAGGTTCCAGGGTGAAGCTTTCTTT.

Here the CDR3 DNA reads TGTGCCAGCAGCCAAGAGGGGAACAGCGTTCAGCCCCAGCATTTT. Its protein product is CASSQEGNSVQPQHF. This rearrangement joins TRBV4-2 to TRBJ1-5; D gene unclear. The CDR3 spans 15 residues. V was pared by 0 bases and J by 6 bases, with 12 bases between. CDR1 is LGHNA and CDR2 is YNFKEQ in the germline V gene.

V and J are TRBV5-1 and TRBJ1-1, with 10 bases fitting TRBD1. Trimming cost V 6 bases and J 4 bases; bases outside gene matches: 12. Germline V gene data show CDR1 as SGHRS and CDR2 as YFSETQ. The CDR3 consists of 16 residues. Here the CDR3 DNA reads TGCGCCAGCAAAGGAGGGGGACAGGGGTACTTCACTGAAGCTTTCTTT. It yields the protein CASKGGGQGYFTEAFF.

The chain couples TRBV5-1 to TRBJ2-1; 13 bases map to TRBD2. This CDR3 is built from 19 residues. The germline CDR1 and CDR2 sequences are SGHRS and YFSETQ. V gave up 3 bases and J gave up 0 bases; unmatched junction bases: 9. In nucleotides, the CDR3 is TGCGCCAGCAGCTCCACCGGGACTAGCGGGACGGGCTCCTACAATGAGCAGTTCTTC. It translates to CASSSTGTSGTGSYNEQFF.

The genes are TRBV15 and TRBJ2-2; 10 positions match TRBD1. The CDR3 has 15 amino acids. The J segment lost 7 bases and the V segment lost 7 bases, leaving 9 bases of the junction unmatched. Germline CDR1 and CDR2: LNHNV and YYDKDF (reference sequence). This CDR3 is CATTPGTGAGGELFF. CDR3 DNA: TGTGCCACCACCCCCGGGACAGGGGCGGGCGGGGAGCTGTTTTTT.

This clone was recorded a few times. V gene TRBV9 combines with J gene TRBJ2-1, with 13 positions matching TRBD2. With V trimmed by 0 bases and J by 10 bases, 13 bases remained unmatched. The CDR3 sequence is 18 residues long. Germline values: CDR1 SGDLS, CDR2 YYNGEE. DNA for the CDR3: TGTGCCAGCAGCGTAGGAGGACTAGCGGGGGCCCCCTGGTTCGAGCAGTTCTTC. Its translation is CASSVGGLAGAPWFEQFF.

The gene calls are TRBV7-6 and TRBJ2-3; TRBD2 agrees at 13 bases. This CDR3 comprises 16 residues. The germline V gene encodes CDR1 SGHVS and CDR2 FNYEAQ. The junction had 7 bases not matched to a gene; V was cut back by 5 bases and J by 5 bases. The chain's CDR3 is CASSPTSGGAIDTQYF. The CDR3 DNA reads TGTGCCAGCAGCCCTACTAGCGGGGGGGCAATAGATACGCAGTATTTT.

The CDR3 reads CASSLSRLWGYTF. CDR3 sequence (DNA): TGTGCCAGCAGTTTGTCCCGCTTGTGGGGCTACACCTTC. This rearrangement joins TRBV6-5 to TRBJ1-2, with D hard to call. The CDR3 contains 13 residues. Trimming stripped 4 bases from V and 8 bases from J, with 14 bases between. CDR1 and CDR2 (germline): MNHEY, SVGAGI.

The chain couples TRBV29-1 to TRBJ1-5; D is unclear. Germline V lookup: CDR1 SQVTM, CDR2 ANQGSEA. The V end lost 4 bases, the J end lost 0 bases, and 7 bases lay between the germline ends. This CDR3 spans 13 amino acids. The CDR3 bases are TGCAGCGTTGCGGAGAATAGCAATCAGCCCCAGCATTTT. This encodes CSVAENSNQPQHF. The full variable domain, completed using reference TRBV29-1 and TRBJ1-5, is SAVISQKPSRDICQRGTSLTIQCQVDSQVTMMFWYRQQPGQSLTLIATANQGSEATYESGFVIDKFPISRPNLTFSTLTVSNMSPEDSSIYLCSVAENSNQPQHFGDGTRLSIL.

Only a few counts were recorded for this clone. The chain employs TRBV28 and TRBJ1-4; D gene ambiguous. The CDR3 contains 12 residues. CDR1 and CDR2 (germline): MDHEN, SYDVKM. V lost 3 bases to trimming and J lost 10 bases, with 9 bases between them. The chain's CDR3 is CASSFQRGKLFF. The CDR3 DNA is TGTGCCAGCAGTTTTCAACGCGGAAAACTGTTTTTT.

In nucleotides, the CDR3 is TGCGCCAGCTGTGAGGAGCCCCAGCATTTT. Translating gives CASCEEPQHF. The V and J genes are TRBV5-1 and TRBJ1-5; D gene uncertain. Trimming pared 7 bases from V and 8 bases from J, leaving 7 bases between. The CDR3 consists of 10 residues. The germline V gene encodes CDR1 SGHRS and CDR2 YFSETQ.

The rearrangement links TRBV28 to TRBJ1-2; no definite D call. Trimming took off 3 bases at V and 0 bases at J, with 5 bases between the two ends. Germline V CDR1 and CDR2: MDHEN, SYDVKM. This CDR3 contains 13 residues. The CDR3: CASSFGPNYGYTF. The CDR3 DNA reads as TGTGCCAGCAGTTTTGGTCCTAACTATGGCTACACCTTC.

The chain recombines TRBV13 with TRBJ2-1; no firm D call. Germline V gives CDR1 PRHDT, CDR2 FYEKMQ (reference sequence). Trimming took off 8 bases at V and 4 bases at J, with 12 bases between the two ends. The CDR3 runs 13 residues. CDR3 protein: CASRQETYNEQFF. CDR3 DNA sequence: TGTGCCAGCCGGCAGGAAACTTACAATGAGCAGTTCTTC. Full variable domain (remainder filled in from reference TRBV13 and TRBJ2-1): AAGVIQSPRHLIKEKRETATLKCYPIPRHDTVYWYQQGPGQDPQFLISFYEKMQSDKGSIPDRFSAQQFSDYHSELNMSSLELGDSALYFCASRQETYNEQFFGPGTRLTVL.

The rearrangement uses TRBV11-3 and TRBJ2-1; no firm D call. The V end lost 0 bases, the J end lost 12 bases, and 9 bases lay between the germline ends. Germline CDR1 reads SGHNT; CDR2 reads YENEEA. This CDR3 has 12 residues. The CDR3 is CASSLDSSVQFF. DNA of the CDR3: TGTGCCAGCAGCTTAGATTCGAGTGTGCAGTTCTTC.

The chain recombines TRBV6-6 with TRBJ2-5, with 9 bases lining up with TRBD2. The junction had 4 bases not matched to a gene; V was cut back by 6 bases and J by 5 bases. This CDR3 has 13 residues. From germline, CDR1 is MNHNY and CDR2 SVGAGI (reference sequence). The CDR3 here is CASSRTSAETQYF. CDR3 DNA: TGTGCCAGCAGCCGGACTAGCGCGGAGACCCAGTACTTC.

CDR3 bases: TGTGCCAGCAGCAACCCGGTCCAACAGGGGGCCCCGTGGGGGCAGTACTTC. This gives the protein CASSNPVQQGAPWGQYF. The chain has TRBV28 and TRBJ2-7; TRBD1 matches 9 bases. V shed 6 bases and J 9 bases; nucleotides not matched to a gene: 21. Germline V gene sequence: CDR1 MDHEN, CDR2 SYDVKM. CDR3 length: 17 amino acids. The whole variable domain, remainder taken from reference TRBV28 and TRBJ2-7, is DVKVTQSSRYLVKRTGEKVFLECVQDMDHENMFWYRQDPGLGLRLIYFSYDVKMKEKGDIPEGYSVSREKKERFSLILESASTNQTSMYLCASSNPVQQGAPWGQYFGPGTRLTVT.

DNA of the CDR3: TGTGCCTGGAGTTTACGGAGCTCCTACAATGAGCAGTTCTTC. Its translation is CAWSLRSSYNEQFF. V is TRBV30 and J is TRBJ2-1; D call uncertain. CDR1 and CDR2 from the germline V gene are GTSNPN and SVGIG (reference sequence). Between the trimmed V and J ends, which lost 2 bases and 0 bases, there was a span of 8 bases. The CDR3 loop spans 14 amino acids. The whole variable domain, remainder taken from reference TRBV30 and TRBJ2-1, is SQTIHQWPATLVQPVGSPLSLECTVEGTSNPNLYWYRQAAGRGLQLLFYSVGIGQISSEVPQNLSASRPQDRQFILSSKKLLLSDSGFYLCAWSLRSSYNEQFFGPGTRLTVL.

The V gene is TRBV27, the J gene TRBJ2-7; 8 nucleotides align to TRBD1. Germline V lookup: CDR1 MNHEY, CDR2 SMNVEV (reference sequence). The CDR3 runs 14 residues. V trimming: 2 bases; J trimming: 3 bases; junction bases outside the gene matches: 3. The CDR3 nucleotides read TGTGCCAGCAGTTTACAGGGGGCGGGCTACGAGCAGTACTTC. Its protein product is CASSLQGAGYEQYF.

The rearrangement uses TRBV30 and TRBJ2-5; D might be TRBD1 (6 bases). The CDR3 extends over 15 amino acids. Trimming removed 2 bases from V and 5 bases from J, with 18 bases in between. From germline, CDR1 is GTSNPN and CDR2 SVGIG (reference sequence). CDR3 region: CAWSPPASGDETQYF. In DNA form, the CDR3 reads TGTGCCTGGAGTCCCCCTGCCTCAGGGGACGAGACCCAGTACTTC. The full variable domain, completed using reference TRBV30 and TRBJ2-5, is SQTIHQWPATLVQPVGSPLSLECTVEGTSNPNLYWYRQAAGRGLQLLFYSVGIGQISSEVPQNLSASRPQDRQFILSSKKLLLSDSGFYLCAWSPPASGDETQYFGPGTRLLVL.

This sequence joins TRBV27 and TRBJ2-1; weak D call: TRBD2 (6 bases). Germline CDR1 and CDR2: MNHEY and SMNVEV (reference sequence). The V end was cut by 5 bases, the J end by 8 bases, with 19 bases between. CDR3 length: 15 amino acids. In DNA form, the CDR3 reads TGTGCCAGCAGTCACGGACGGACTAACGGGGATGAGCAGTTCTTC. This encodes CASSHGRTNGDEQFF.

CDR3 nucleotide sequence: TGTGCCATCAGTTCAGACAGGGGAAATGAAAAACTGTTTTTT. Translated: CAISSDRGNEKLFF. The genes are TRBV10-3 and TRBJ1-4, with TRBD1 matching 8 bases. After removal of 5 bases from V and 5 bases from J, the junction contained 4 bases not matched to a gene. The CDR3 covers 14 residues. Germline V gene sequence: CDR1 ENHRY, CDR2 SYGVKD.

The CDR3, as DNA: TGCGCCAGCAGCCAAGATGGGAGCGGGGGGTCCTACAATGAGCAGTTCTTC. Encoded protein: CASSQDGSGGSYNEQFF. The V gene is TRBV4-1, the J gene TRBJ2-1, with 9 bases lining up with TRBD2. The germline V gene encodes CDR1 MGHRA and CDR2 YSYEKL. V lost 0 bases and J lost 1; bases outside the gene matches: 4. The CDR3 consists of 17 residues.